One and the same sample provided the 22 T cell receptor beta chains below, sequenced in a study of T cell changes during pregnancy in multiple sclerosis (dated by TCRdb to between 2018 and 2021). To prepare the library, the immunoSEQ multiplex PCR assay was applied. Drawn from immuneACCESS, this table holds only the in-frame rearrangements with V and J called that TCRdb kept. Clones are partly lost; checked studies trace under half to an unresolved V gene and leave the rest unexplained. The sample table holds fewer than 35,000 clones, of which approximately 91% were seen once. Clones ranked in the top ten supply 2.5% to 3.5% of the sample. The specimen was CD4+ T cells from peripheral blood mononuclear cells, collected in the third trimester of pregnancy. The source is a female donor in good health, enrolled as a control in a pregnancy study.

This chain connects TRBV30 to TRBJ2-7; the D gene is possibly TRBD2 (6 bases). Germline CDR1 GTSNPN, CDR2 SVGIG (reference sequence). V was cut by 0 bases and J by 5 bases, with 11 bases left in between. The CDR3 spans 13 residues. The chain's CDR3 is CAWSVRGSNEQYF. DNA for the CDR3: TGTGCCTGGAGTGTACGGGGGTCCAACGAGCAGTACTTC.

V is TRBV2 and J is TRBJ2-5, with 11 bases that match TRBD2. CDR3 length equals 15 residues. CDR1 is SNHLY and CDR2 is FYNNEI in the germline V gene. V was pared by 6 bases and J by 2 bases, with 5 bases of the junction left unmatched. CDR3 nucleotide sequence: TGTGCCAGCAGAAGACTAGCGGGGTGGCAAGAGACCCAGTACTTC. Protein product: CASRRLAGWQETQYF.

The chain has TRBV6-4 and TRBJ2-3, with a weak D call TRBD2 (6 bases). CDR3 length: 14 amino acids. Germline V gene sequence: CDR1 MRHNA, CDR2 SNTAGT. V lost 3 bases and J 6 bases, leaving 13 bases between the germline ends. DNA of the CDR3: TGTGCCAGCAGTGAAACGGGAGAGAGCGATACGCAGTATTTT. It yields the protein CASSETGESDTQYF.

V is TRBV19 and J is TRBJ2-5; 7 bases map to TRBD1. V was clipped by 4 bases and J by 3 bases; unmatched bases: 2. Germline-derived CDR1 and CDR2 are LNHDA and SQIVND (reference sequence). The CDR3 has 13 amino acids. CDR3 DNA sequence: TGTGCCAGTAGTACCCAGGGGGAAGAGACCCAGTACTTC. Its translation is CASSTQGEETQYF.

V and J are TRBV9 and TRBJ2-1, with 9 nucleotides matching TRBD1. The germline V gene encodes CDR1 SGDLS and CDR2 YYNGEE. This CDR3 has 19 residues. The V and J ends lost 0 bases and 5 bases, in that order; junction bases with no gene match: 15. Here the CDR3 reads CASSVVWDRVGSRDNEQFF. In DNA, the CDR3 is TGTGCCAGCAGCGTAGTATGGGACAGGGTCGGTTCTAGGGACAATGAGCAGTTCTTC.

The CDR3 reads CASMGGQENIQYF. CDR3 coding DNA: TGTGCCAGCATGGGGGGGCAAGAAAACATTCAGTACTTC. This rearrangement joins TRBV28 to TRBJ2-4; possibly TRBD2 for D (7 bases). CDR3 size: 13 residues. The ends were cut back, 7 bases at V and 5 bases at J, with 12 bases in the middle. CDR1 is MDHEN, CDR2 SYDVKM, per germline.

This clone appeared a single time. This chain uses TRBV28 with TRBJ1-5; 8 bases align to TRBD1. Trimming cost V 2 bases and J 1 base; bases outside gene matches: 4. The CDR3 spans 16 residues. Germline values: CDR1 MDHEN, CDR2 SYDVKM. This chain's CDR3 is CASSLPGGGSNQPQHF. The CDR3 DNA is TGTGCCAGCAGTTTACCAGGGGGCGGAAGCAATCAGCCCCAGCATTTT. Drawing the rest from reference TRBV28 and TRBJ1-5, the complete variable domain is DVKVTQSSRYLVKRTGEKVFLECVQDMDHENMFWYRQDPGLGLRLIYFSYDVKMKEKGDIPEGYSVSREKKERFSLILESASTNQTSMYLCASSLPGGGSNQPQHFGDGTRLSIL.

J is TRBJ2-2 and V is TRBV5-1; tentative D call: TRBD2 (7 bases). The CDR3 totals 16 residues. V was trimmed by 3 bases and J by 5 bases, leaving 17 bases between them. The germline CDR1 and CDR2 sequences are SGHRS and YFSETQ. The chain's CDR3 is CASSSPRGGMTGELFF. For the CDR3, the DNA is TGCGCCAGCAGCTCACCTAGGGGGGGGATGACCGGGGAGCTGTTTTTT.

J is TRBJ2-1 and V is TRBV5-1; 8 bases are shared with TRBD2. This CDR3 has 14 amino acids. Germline lookup yields CDR1 SGHRS and CDR2 YFSETQ. The junction had 5 bases not matched to a gene; V was cut back by 2 bases and J by 7 bases. For the CDR3, the DNA is TGCGCCAGCAGCTTTATAGCGGGGACGAATGAGCAGTTCTTC. This encodes CASSFIAGTNEQFF.

The V and J genes are TRBV28 and TRBJ1-5, with a tentative D call TRBD1 (6 bases). The CDR3 is 15 amino acids. Germline-derived CDR1 and CDR2 are MDHEN and SYDVKM. Trimming cost V 2 bases and J 9 bases, with 17 bases left between them. The CDR3 spells CASSLMGAWERPQHF. The CDR3 DNA follows: TGTGCCAGCAGTTTAATGGGGGCGTGGGAGCGGCCCCAGCATTTT.

This clone was detected only once. The chain couples TRBV5-1 to TRBJ2-3; D not resolved. In germline, CDR1 is SGHRS, CDR2 YFSETQ. Trimming took off 1 base at V and 0 bases at J, with 6 bases between the two ends. CDR3 size: 14 residues. The CDR3 DNA reads as TGCGCCAGCAGCTTGATCCCTAGCACAGATACGCAGTATTTT. This encodes CASSLIPSTDTQYF. The full variable domain, completed using reference TRBV5-1 and TRBJ2-3, is KAGVTQTPRYLIKTRGQQVTLSCSPISGHRSVSWYQQTPGQGLQFLFEYFSETQRNKGNFPGRFSGRQFSNSRSEMNVSTLELGDSALYLCASSLIPSTDTQYFGPGTRLTVL.

J is TRBJ2-2 and V is TRBV2, with D possibly TRBD2 on 5 matching bases. Per germline, CDR1 SNHLY and CDR2 FYNNEI. V dropped 7 bases and J dropped 0 bases, with 9 bases sitting between them. This CDR3 comprises 14 residues. Here the CDR3 reads CASKDGTNTGELFF. DNA of the CDR3: TGTGCCAGCAAGGACGGGACGAACACCGGGGAGCTGTTTTTT.

This chain joins TRBV6-1 and TRBJ2-1; 9 bases line up with TRBD1. The CDR3 contains 14 residues. Germline CDR1 reads MNHNS; CDR2 reads SASEGT. The ends lost 7 bases at V and 7 bases at J; junction bases unmatched: 8. CDR3 in DNA: TGTGCCAGCATGCGGACAGGGGTTGGGAATGAGCAGTTCTTC. Amino acid sequence: CASMRTGVGNEQFF.

This chain uses TRBV5-6 with TRBJ2-1; D is unresolved. Germline loops: CDR1 SGHDT, CDR2 YYEEEE. The CDR3 covers 12 residues. The ends were cut back, 0 bases at V and 13 bases at J, with 11 bases in the middle. The CDR3 is CASSLAAGPQFF. In nucleotides, the CDR3 is TGTGCCAGCAGCTTGGCAGCAGGTCCTCAGTTCTTC.

The rearrangement joins TRBV9 to TRBJ2-3; TRBD2 aligns across 9 bases. The length of the CDR3 is 14 residues. Germline assignment: CDR1 SGDLS and CDR2 YYNGEE. The ends lost 2 bases at V and 4 bases at J; junction bases unmatched: 2. CDR3 amino acids: CASSVAGGPDTQYF. The CDR3 DNA follows: TGTGCCAGCAGCGTTGCGGGGGGGCCAGATACGCAGTATTTT. The whole variable domain, filled in from reference TRBV9 and TRBJ2-3, reads DSGVTQTPKHLITATGQRVTLRCSPRSGDLSVYWYQQSLDQGLQFLIQYYNGEERAKGNILERFSAQQFPDLHSELNLSSLELGDSALYFCASSVAGGPDTQYFGPGTRLTVL.

The table lists this clone with a count of one. The V gene is TRBV6-6, the J gene TRBJ1-1; 8 nucleotides agree with TRBD1. CDR1 is MNHNY, CDR2 SVGAGI, per germline (reference sequence). The CDR3 spans 16 residues. V lost 2 bases and J lost 6; bases outside the gene matches: 11. CDR3 residues: CASSYAIQGGGPEAFF. The CDR3 bases are TGTGCCAGCAGTTACGCTATACAGGGGGGAGGGCCTGAAGCTTTCTTT.

The rearrangement joins TRBV28 to TRBJ1-2; D gene unclear. Germline-derived CDR1 and CDR2 are MDHEN and SYDVKM. Trimming stripped 2 bases from V and 4 bases from J, with 8 bases between. The CDR3 is 13 amino acids. CDR3 protein: CASSLIGGYGYTF. Here the CDR3 DNA reads TGTGCCAGCAGTTTAATTGGAGGCTATGGCTACACCTTC.

The V and J genes are TRBV6-1 and TRBJ2-1; 8 bases align to TRBD1. This CDR3 contains 13 residues. V lost 7 bases and J lost 9; bases outside the gene matches: 8. The germline CDR1 and CDR2 sequences are MNHNS and SASEGT. The CDR3 protein is CASTRQGSGEQFF. The CDR3 DNA is TGTGCCAGCACAAGACAGGGGTCGGGTGAGCAGTTCTTC.

V gene TRBV19 combines with J gene TRBJ1-2; 11 positions match TRBD1. V shed 4 bases and J 8 bases; nucleotides not matched to a gene: 6. CDR1 and CDR2 from the germline V gene are LNHDA and SQIVND (reference sequence). The CDR3 has 14 residues. The CDR3 protein is CASSKGQGAGGYTF. DNA of the CDR3: TGTGCCAGTAGTAAAGGACAGGGGGCTGGCGGCTACACCTTC.

The gene calls are TRBV11-2 and TRBJ2-1; possible D gene TRBD2, 5 bases. Germline lookup yields CDR1 SGHAT and CDR2 FQNNGV. V was pared by 2 bases and J by 0 bases, with 8 bases between. The CDR3 runs 15 residues. CDR3 in amino acids: CASSLRAASYNEQFF. The CDR3 nucleotides read TGTGCCAGCAGCTTAAGAGCGGCCTCCTACAATGAGCAGTTCTTC.

This chain connects TRBV5-1 to TRBJ1-2; 7 bases map to TRBD1. The CDR3 spans 14 residues. The trim removed 5 bases at V and 4 bases at J, leaving 8 bases unmatched. CDR1 and CDR2 (germline): SGHRS, YFSETQ. CDR3 region: CASSRDRTLYGYTF. DNA for the CDR3: TGCGCCAGCAGTCGGGACAGAACTCTCTATGGCTACACCTTC.

The chain recombines TRBV28 with TRBJ2-7; 9 bases are shared with TRBD1. Germline CDR1 MDHEN, CDR2 SYDVKM. Germline trimming cut 6 bases from V and 3 bases from J; bases unmatched to any gene: 6. This CDR3 contains 14 residues. The CDR3 sequence: CASRAGTGYYEQYF. The CDR3 DNA reads as TGTGCCAGCAGGGCGGGGACAGGGTACTACGAGCAGTACTTC.